These T cell receptor beta chains were read from a single sample in a study of long-term antiretroviral therapy in people with HIV. Libraries were prepared by immunoSEQ multiplex PCR; TCRdb keeps only in-frame clonotypes and omits some of them. Of fewer than 20,000 clones in the sample, about 88% were seen once. The source was unsorted PBMCs, collected 0.1 years after starting antiretroviral therapy. The receptors were gathered from a man aged 18 to 30 with HIV. CDR3s include the opening cysteine and the closing phenylalanine or tryptophan. A D gene is named only where the DNA matches it firmly. Rows give clone size only sometimes, using once, few, many, or a class for an expanded clone.

TRBJ2-5 TRBD2 15 TRBV9 NA TGTGCCAGCAGCCCGGGGGGGGGACGCGAGGGGACCCAGTACTTC CASSPGGGREGTQYF
TRBJ1-5 NA 13 TRBV6-6 NA TGTGCCAGCAGTTACGGGAGGGATCAGCCCCAGCATTTT CASSYGRDQPQHF
TRBJ2-1 NA 13 TRBV13 NA TGTGCCAGCAGCTTGGGGAAGGGGCGAGAGCAGTTCTTC CASSLGKGREQFF
TRBJ1-1 NA 13 TRBV4-2 NA TGTGCCAGCACCGCCGCGCAGGGAAGATTAGCTTTCTTT CASTAAQGRLAFF
TRBJ2-7 NA 17 TRBV4-2 few TGTGCCAGCAGCCAAGATTCCTCCGGGACTCTCTCCTACGAGCAGTACTTC CASSQDSSGTLSYEQYF
TRBJ2-5 NA 14 TRBV10-3 NA TGTGCCATCAGTGACGAGGGGGATAGGGAGACCCAGTACTTC CAISDEGDRETQYF
TRBJ1-1 NA 13 TRBV6-5 NA TGTGCCAGCGGGGTCTCTAGGAACACTGAAGCTTTCTTT CASGVSRNTEAFF
TRBJ2-3 NA 11 TRBV20-1 NA TGCAGTGCTAGAGTAGGGGATACGCAGTATTTT CSARVGDTQYF
TRBJ2-7 NA 10 TRBV11-2 few TGTGCCAGCAGCCAAAACGAGCAGTACTTC CASSQNEQYF
TRBJ1-2 TRBD1 15 TRBV13 NA TGTGCCAGCAGCCTCAGGGGACAGTTTAACTATGGCTACACCTTC CASSLRGQFNYGYTF
TRBJ2-1 NA 15 TRBV10-2 NA TGCGCCAGCGGGGGTGAGGACAGTACAAAAAATGGGCAGTTCTTC CASGGEDSTKNGQFF
TRBJ1-1 TRBD1 15 TRBV28 NA TGTGCCAGCAGTTTAAGACAGGGGTGGTACACTGAAGCTTTCTTT CASSLRQGWYTEAFF
TRBJ1-4 NA 14 TRBV10-3 NA TGTGCCATCAGTGAGTCGGCGGATTATGAAAAACTGTTTTTT CAISESADYEKLFF
TRBJ2-5 NA 10 TRBV20-1 NA TGCAGTGCTAACAAAGAGACCCAGTACTTC CSANKETQYF